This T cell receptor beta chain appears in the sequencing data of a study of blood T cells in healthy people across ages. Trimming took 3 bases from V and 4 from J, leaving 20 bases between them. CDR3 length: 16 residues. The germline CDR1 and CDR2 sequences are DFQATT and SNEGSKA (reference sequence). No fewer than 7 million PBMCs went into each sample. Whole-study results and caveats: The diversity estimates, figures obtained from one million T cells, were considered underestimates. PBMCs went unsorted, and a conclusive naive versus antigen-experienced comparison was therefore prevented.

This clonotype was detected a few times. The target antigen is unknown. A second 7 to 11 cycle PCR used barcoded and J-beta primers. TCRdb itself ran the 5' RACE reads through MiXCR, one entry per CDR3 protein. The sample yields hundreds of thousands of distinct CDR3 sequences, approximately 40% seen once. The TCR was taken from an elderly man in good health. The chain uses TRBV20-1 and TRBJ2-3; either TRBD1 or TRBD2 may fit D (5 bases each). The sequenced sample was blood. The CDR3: CSARAWGSTTPDTQYF. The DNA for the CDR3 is TGCAGTGCTAGGGCCTGGGGGTCCACCACCCCAGATACGCAGTATTTT.